One TCR beta chain is described in this entry. The antigen is unknown. A much bigger clone sits one base away, suggesting this may be a read error. These data are taken from a study of T cells in Graves' hyperthyroidism and ophthalmopathy. The CDR3 is 14 residues long. The V and J ends lost 0 bases and 5 bases respectively, with 5 bases between them. In germline, CDR1 is SGHTA, CDR2 FQGNSA. The authors obtained PBMCs from 9 to 10 ml of fresh peripheral blood. Study outcomes and limitations: Most clonotypes expanded in the thyroid (above 0.001) were also present in blood.

Researchers took RNA transcripts and amplified the TCR beta CDR3 regions from them. HTBI primers were employed in a first-round RT-PCR of the TCR CDR3. TCRdb analysed the multiplex PCR reads with MiXCR anew, one entry per CDR3 protein. This sample has approximately 360,000 distinct CDR3 sequences, with more than 15% found just once. Sequenced: blood. The V gene is TRBV7-2, the J gene TRBJ1-6; no clear D. The receptor was isolated from a woman under 30 with Graves' hyperthyroidism that later progressed to Graves' ophthalmopathy. Written as DNA, the CDR3 is TGTGCCAGCAGCTTAGCACGGAATAATTCACCCCTCCACTTT. It codes for CASSLARNNSPLHF.